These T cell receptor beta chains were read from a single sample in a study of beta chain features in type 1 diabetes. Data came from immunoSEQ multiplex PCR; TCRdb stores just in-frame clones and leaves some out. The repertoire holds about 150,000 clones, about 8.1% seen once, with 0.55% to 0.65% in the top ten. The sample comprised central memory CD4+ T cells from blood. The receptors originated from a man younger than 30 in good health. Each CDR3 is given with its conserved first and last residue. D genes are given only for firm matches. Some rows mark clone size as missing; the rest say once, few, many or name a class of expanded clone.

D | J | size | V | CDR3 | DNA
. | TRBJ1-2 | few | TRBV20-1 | CSNGQGYGYTF | TGCAGCAACGGGCAGGGTTACGGCTACACCTTC
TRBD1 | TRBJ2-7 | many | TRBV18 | CASSPAGTGGEQYF | TGTGCCAGCTCACCGGCCGGGACAGGGGGCGAGCAGTACTTC
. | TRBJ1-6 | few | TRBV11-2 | CASSSGTPYRSPLHF | TGTGCCAGCAGCTCCGGGACTCCCTATCGTTCACCCCTCCACTTT
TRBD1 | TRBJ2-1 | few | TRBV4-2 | CASSSNKGAYNEQFF | TGTGCCAGCAGCTCTAACAAGGGGGCTTACAATGAGCAGTTCTTC
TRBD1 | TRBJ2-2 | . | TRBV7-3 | CASSPQGLDGELFF | TGTGCCAGCAGCCCACAGGGGTTGGACGGGGAGCTGTTTTTT
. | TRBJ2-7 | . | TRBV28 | CASSLPSGTAYEQYF | TGTGCCAGCAGTTTACCGAGCGGTACAGCCTACGAGCAGTACTTC
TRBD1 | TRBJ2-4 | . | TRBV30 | CAWSVGRTGSTFNIQYF | TGTGCCTGGAGTGTTGGCCGGACAGGGAGTACCTTTAACATTCAGTACTTC
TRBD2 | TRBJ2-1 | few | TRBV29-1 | CSALDGGAGEQFF | TGCAGCGCCTTGGACGGGGGGGCCGGCGAGCAGTTCTTC
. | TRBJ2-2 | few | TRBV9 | CASSADTTGELFF | TGTGCCAGCAGCGCGGACACCACCGGGGAGCTGTTTTTT
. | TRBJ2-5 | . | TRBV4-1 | CASSQGAQQETQYF | TGCGCCAGCAGCCAAGGGGCCCAACAAGAGACCCAGTACTTC
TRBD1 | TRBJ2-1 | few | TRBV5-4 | CASSRGQGYNEQFF | TGTGCCAGCAGCCGGGGACAGGGTTACAATGAGCAGTTCTTC
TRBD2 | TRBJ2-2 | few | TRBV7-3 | CASSLWGGNTGELFF | TGTGCCAGCAGCTTGTGGGGGGGGAACACCGGGGAGCTGTTTTTT
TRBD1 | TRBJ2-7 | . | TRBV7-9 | CASSLIGQAYEQYF | TGTGCCAGCAGCTTAATAGGACAGGCCTACGAGCAGTACTTC
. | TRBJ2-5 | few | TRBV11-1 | CASSFRLGGQETQYF | TGTGCCAGCAGCTTCCGACTGGGGGGCCAAGAGACCCAGTACTTC
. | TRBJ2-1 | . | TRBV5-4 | CASSQDGAGYNEQFF | TGTGCCAGCAGCCAAGACGGCGCGGGCTACAATGAGCAGTTCTTC
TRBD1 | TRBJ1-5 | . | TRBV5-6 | CASSDGQGDQPQHF | TGTGCCAGCAGTGATGGACAGGGGGATCAGCCCCAGCATTTT
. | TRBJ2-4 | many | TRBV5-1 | CASSFEGSRGIQYF | TGCGCCAGCAGCTTCGAGGGCTCCCGGGGCATTCAGTACTTC
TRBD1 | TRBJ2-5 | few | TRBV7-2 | CASSLAWTGRETQYF | TGTGCCAGCAGCTTAGCCTGGACAGGGCGAGAGACCCAGTACTTC
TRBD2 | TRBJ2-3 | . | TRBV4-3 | CASSQELAGSRDTQYF | TGCGCCAGCAGCCAAGAGCTAGCGGGGTCCCGGGATACGCAGTATTTT
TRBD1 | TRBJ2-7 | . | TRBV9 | CASSADIRDRVHEQYF | TGTGCCAGCAGCGCGGACATACGGGACAGGGTCCACGAGCAGTACTTC
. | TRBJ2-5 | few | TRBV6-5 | CASSQGWETQYF | TGTGCCAGCAGTCAGGGGTGGGAGACCCAGTACTTC
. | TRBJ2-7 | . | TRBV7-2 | CASSLVPGVSYEQYF | TGTGCCAGCAGCTTAGTCCCGGGAGTGAGCTACGAGCAGTACTTC
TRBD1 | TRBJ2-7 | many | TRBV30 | CAWKAIRGQGAYEQYF | TGTGCCTGGAAAGCGATTCGGGGACAGGGCGCCTACGAGCAGTACTTC
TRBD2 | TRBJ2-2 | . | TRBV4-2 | CASSQDGGSNTGELFF | TGTGCCAGCAGCCAAGACGGGGGGTCGAACACCGGGGAGCTGTTTTTT
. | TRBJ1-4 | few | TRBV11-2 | CASSLQPGEMFF | TGTGCCAGCAGCTTACAGCCCGGGGAAATGTTTTTT
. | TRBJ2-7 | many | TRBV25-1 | CASSEYRSRGYEQYF | TGTGCCAGCAGTGAATATCGCTCCAGGGGATACGAGCAGTACTTC
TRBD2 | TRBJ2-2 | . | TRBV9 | CASSRLAGDTGELFF | TGTGCCAGCAGCCGACTAGCGGGAGACACCGGGGAGCTGTTTTTT